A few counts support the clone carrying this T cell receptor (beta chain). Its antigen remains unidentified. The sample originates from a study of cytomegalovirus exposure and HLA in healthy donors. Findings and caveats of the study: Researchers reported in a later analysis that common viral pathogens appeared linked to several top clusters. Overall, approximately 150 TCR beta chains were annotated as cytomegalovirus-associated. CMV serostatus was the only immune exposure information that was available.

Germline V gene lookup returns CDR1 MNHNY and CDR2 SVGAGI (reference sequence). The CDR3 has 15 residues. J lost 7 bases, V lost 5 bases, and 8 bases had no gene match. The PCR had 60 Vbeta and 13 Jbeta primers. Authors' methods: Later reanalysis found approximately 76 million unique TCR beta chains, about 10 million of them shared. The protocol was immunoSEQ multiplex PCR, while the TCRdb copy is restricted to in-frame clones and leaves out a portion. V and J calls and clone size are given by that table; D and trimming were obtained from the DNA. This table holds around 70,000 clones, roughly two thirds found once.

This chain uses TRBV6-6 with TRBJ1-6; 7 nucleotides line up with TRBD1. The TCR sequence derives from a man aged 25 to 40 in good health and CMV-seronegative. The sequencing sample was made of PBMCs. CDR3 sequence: CASSKTGQKNSPLHF. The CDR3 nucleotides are TGTGCCAGCAGTAAGACGGGACAGAAGAATTCACCCCTCCACTTT.